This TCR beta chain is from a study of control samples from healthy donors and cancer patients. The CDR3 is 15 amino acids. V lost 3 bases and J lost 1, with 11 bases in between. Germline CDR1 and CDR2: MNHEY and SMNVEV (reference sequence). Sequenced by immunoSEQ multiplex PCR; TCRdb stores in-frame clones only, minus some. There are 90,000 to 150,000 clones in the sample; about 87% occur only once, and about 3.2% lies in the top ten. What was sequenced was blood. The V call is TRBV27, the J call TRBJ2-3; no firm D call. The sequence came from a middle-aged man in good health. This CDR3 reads CASSFLAARTDTQYF. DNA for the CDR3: TGTGCCAGCAGTTTCCTGGCAGCCCGCACAGATACGCAGTATTTT.